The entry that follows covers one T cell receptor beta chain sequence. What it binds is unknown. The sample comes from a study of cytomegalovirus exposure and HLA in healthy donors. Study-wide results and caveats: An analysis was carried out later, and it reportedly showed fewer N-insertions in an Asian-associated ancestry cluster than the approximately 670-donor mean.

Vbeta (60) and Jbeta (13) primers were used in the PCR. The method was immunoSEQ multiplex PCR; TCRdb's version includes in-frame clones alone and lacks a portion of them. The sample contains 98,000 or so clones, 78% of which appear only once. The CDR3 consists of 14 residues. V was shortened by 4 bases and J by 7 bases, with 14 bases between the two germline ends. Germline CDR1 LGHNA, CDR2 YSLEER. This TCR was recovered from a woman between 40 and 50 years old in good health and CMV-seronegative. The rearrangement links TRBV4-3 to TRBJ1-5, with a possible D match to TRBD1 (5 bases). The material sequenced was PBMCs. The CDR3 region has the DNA TGCGCCAGCAGCCTGAGCAGGGTTCGGCAGCCCCAGCATTTT. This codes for CASSLSRVRQPQHF.